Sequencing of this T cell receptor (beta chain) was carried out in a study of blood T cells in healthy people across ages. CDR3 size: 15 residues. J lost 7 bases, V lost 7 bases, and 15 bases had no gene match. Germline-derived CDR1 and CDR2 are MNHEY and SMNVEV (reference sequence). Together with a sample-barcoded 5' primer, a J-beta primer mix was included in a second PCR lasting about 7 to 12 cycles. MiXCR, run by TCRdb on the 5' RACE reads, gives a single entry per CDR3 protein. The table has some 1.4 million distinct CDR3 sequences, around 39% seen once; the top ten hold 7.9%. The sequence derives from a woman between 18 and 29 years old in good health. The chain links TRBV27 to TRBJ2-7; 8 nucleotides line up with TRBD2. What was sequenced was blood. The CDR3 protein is CASTVSGGEGPEQYF. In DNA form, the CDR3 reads TGTGCCAGCACCGTCAGCGGGGGCGAGGGTCCTGAGCAGTACTTC.